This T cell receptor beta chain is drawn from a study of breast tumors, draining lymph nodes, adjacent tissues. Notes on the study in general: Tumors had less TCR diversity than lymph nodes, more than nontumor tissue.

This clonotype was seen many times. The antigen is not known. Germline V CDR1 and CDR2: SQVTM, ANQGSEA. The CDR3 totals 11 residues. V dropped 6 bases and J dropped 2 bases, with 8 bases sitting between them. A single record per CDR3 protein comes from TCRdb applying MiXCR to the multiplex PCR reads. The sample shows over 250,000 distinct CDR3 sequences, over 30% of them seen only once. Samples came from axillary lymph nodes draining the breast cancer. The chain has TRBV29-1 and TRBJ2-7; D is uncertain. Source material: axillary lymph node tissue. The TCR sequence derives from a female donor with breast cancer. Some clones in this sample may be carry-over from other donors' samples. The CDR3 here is CSVVLTYEQYF. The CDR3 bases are TGCAGCGTCGTCCTCACCTACGAGCAGTACTTC.